The 5 T cell receptor beta chains given below trace back to one sample, sequenced in a study of response to subunit inactivated influenza vaccine. MiXCR, run by TCRdb on the RT-PCR reads, gives a single entry per CDR3 protein. The sample holds hundreds of thousands of distinct CDR3 sequences, 9.5% to 13% seen once. The sequencing used PBMCs from blood, collected 45 days after vaccination. These receptors all stem from a man aged 50 or older who received an inactivated influenza vaccine.

The V gene is TRBV10-3, the J gene TRBJ1-3; no firm D call. The CDR3 length is 13 residues. V dropped 6 bases and J dropped 0 bases, with 6 bases sitting between them. The germline V gene has CDR1 ENHRY and CDR2 SYGVKD. The CDR3 reads CAIRMSSGNTIYF. For the CDR3, the DNA is TGTGCCATCAGGATGAGCTCTGGAAACACCATATATTTT.

This clonotype was counted a few times. The genes are TRBV14 and TRBJ2-5; no clear D gene. CDR1 SGHDN and CDR2 FVKESK come from the germline V gene. There are 13 residues in the CDR3. V lost 2 bases to trimming and J lost 1 base, with 5 bases between them. The CDR3 sequence: CASSQFGQETQYF. The CDR3 DNA reads as TGTGCCAGCAGCCAATTCGGCCAAGAGACCCAGTACTTC.

This clonotype appeared many times. V usage is TRBV6-5 and J usage is TRBJ1-6; D is unclear. Per germline, CDR1 MNHEY and CDR2 SVGAGI. The CDR3 loop spans 15 amino acids. With 0 bases removed from V and 9 bases from J, the gap between germline ends came to 12 bases. The CDR3 here is CASSYSNGEGSPLHF. The CDR3 DNA reads TGTGCCAGCAGTTACTCGAACGGCGAGGGTTCACCCCTCCACTTT.

This chain connects TRBV10-3 to TRBJ2-1, with 10 bases lining up with TRBD2. J gave up 6 bases and V 6 bases, and 14 bases lay outside the gene matches. Germline V gene data show CDR1 as ENHRY and CDR2 as SYGVKD. The CDR3 is made up of 17 amino acids. The CDR3 DNA reads as TGTGCCATCAGCGAGACCCCAGCGGGAGGGCCTCGCAATGAGCAGTTCTTC. It codes for CAISETPAGGPRNEQFF.

The genes are TRBV20-1 and TRBJ2-5, with TRBD2 identical over 14 bases. V gave up 5 bases and J gave up 5 bases; unmatched junction bases: 4. From germline, CDR1 is DFQATT and CDR2 SNEGSKA (reference sequence). The CDR3 is made up of 14 amino acids. The DNA of the CDR3 is TGCAGTGCTCTCGGACTAGCGGGGGGTGAGACCCAGTACTTC. Translated: CSALGLAGGETQYF.